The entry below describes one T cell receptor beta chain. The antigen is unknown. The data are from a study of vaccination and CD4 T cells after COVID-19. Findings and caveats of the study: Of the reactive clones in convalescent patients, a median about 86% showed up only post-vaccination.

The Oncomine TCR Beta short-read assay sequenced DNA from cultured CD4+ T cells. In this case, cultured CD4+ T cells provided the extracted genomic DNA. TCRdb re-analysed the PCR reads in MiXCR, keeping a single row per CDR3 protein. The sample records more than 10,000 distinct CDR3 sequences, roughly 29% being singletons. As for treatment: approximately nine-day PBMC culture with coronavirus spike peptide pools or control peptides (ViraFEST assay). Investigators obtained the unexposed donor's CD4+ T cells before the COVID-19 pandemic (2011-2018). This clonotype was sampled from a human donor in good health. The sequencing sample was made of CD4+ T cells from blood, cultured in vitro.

Here the CDR3 reads CSAPMYSPTSGDAYEQYF. The DNA for the CDR3 is TGCAGTGCTCCCATGTACTCACCCACTAGCGGGGACGCCTACGAGCAGTACTTC. The rearrangement joins TRBV20-1 to TRBJ2-7; 10 bases agree with TRBD2. The CDR3 is 18 amino acids. Germline CDR1 reads DFQATT; CDR2 reads SNEGSKA (reference sequence). Unmatched junction bases numbered 18, after V lost 5 bases and J lost 2 bases.